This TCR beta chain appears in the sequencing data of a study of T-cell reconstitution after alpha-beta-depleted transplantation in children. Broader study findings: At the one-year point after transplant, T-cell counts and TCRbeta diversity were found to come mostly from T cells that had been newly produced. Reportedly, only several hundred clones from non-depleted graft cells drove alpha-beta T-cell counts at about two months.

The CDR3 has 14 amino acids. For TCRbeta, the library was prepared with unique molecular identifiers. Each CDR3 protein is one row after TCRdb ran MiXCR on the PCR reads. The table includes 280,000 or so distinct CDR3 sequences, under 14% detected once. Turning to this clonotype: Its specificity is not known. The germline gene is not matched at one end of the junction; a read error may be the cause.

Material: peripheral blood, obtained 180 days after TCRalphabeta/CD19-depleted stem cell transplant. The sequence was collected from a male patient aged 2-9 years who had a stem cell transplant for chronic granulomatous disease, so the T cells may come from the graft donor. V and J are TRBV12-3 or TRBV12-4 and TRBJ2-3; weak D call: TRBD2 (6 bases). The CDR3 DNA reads TGTGCCTGCAGTCCGGGACTTTCCACAGATACGCAGTATTTT. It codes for CACSPGLSTDTQYF.